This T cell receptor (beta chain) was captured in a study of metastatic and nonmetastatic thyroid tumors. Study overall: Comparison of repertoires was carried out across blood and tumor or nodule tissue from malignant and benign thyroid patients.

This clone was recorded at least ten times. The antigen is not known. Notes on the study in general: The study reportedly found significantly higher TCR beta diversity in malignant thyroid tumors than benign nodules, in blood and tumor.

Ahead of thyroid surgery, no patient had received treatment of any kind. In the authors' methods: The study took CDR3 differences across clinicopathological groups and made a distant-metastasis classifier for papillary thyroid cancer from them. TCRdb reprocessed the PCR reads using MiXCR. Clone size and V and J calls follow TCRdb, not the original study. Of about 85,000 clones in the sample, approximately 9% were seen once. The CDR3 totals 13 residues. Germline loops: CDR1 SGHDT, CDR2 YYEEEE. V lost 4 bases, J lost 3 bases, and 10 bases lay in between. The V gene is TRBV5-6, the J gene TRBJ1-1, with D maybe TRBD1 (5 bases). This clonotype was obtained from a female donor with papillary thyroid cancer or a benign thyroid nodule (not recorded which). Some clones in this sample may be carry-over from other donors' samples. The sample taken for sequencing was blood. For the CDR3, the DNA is TGTGCCAGCAGCCGGGGGTTGGACACTGAAGCTTTCTTT. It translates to CASSRGLDTEAFF. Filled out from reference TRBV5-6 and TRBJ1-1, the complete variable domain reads DAGVTQSPTHLIKTRGQQVTLRCSPKSGHDTVSWYQQALGQGPQFIFQYYEEEERQRGNFPDRFSGHQFPNYSSELNVNALLLGDSALYLCASSRGLDTEAFFGQGTRLTVV.